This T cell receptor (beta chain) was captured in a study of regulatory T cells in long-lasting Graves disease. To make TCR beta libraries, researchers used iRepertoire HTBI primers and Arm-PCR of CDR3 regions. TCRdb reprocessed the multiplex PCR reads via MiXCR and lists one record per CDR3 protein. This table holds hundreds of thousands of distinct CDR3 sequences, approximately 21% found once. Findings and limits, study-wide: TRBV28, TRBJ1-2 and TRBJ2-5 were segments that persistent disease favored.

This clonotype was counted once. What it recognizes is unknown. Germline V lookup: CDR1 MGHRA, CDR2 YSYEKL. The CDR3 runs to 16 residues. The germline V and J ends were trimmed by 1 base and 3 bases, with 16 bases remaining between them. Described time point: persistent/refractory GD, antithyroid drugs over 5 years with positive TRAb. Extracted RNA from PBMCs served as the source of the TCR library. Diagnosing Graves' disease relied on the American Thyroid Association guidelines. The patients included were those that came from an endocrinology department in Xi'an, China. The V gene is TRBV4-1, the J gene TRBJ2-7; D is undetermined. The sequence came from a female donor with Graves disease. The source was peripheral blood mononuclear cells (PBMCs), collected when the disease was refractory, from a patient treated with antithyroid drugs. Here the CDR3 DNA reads TGCGCCAGCAGCCAAGGCACCTCCAATGCCGGCTACGAGCAGTACTTC. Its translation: CASSQGTSNAGYEQYF.